This TCR beta chain was profiled in a study of siplizumab effects on memory and regulatory T cells. Findings of the study overall: Memory cells that were CD4+ and unstimulated gave rise to alloreactive sequences, which siplizumab significantly reduced.

As to this clone: Its cognate antigen is unknown.

The CDR3 has 16 amino acids. Germline V gene data show CDR1 as SEHNR and CDR2 as FQNEAQ (reference sequence). V was cut by 5 bases and J by 6 bases, with 22 bases left in between. Produced via immunoSEQ multiplex PCR; TCRdb's table is partial and in-frame only. The data show tens of thousands of clones, about 90% seen once. The chain carries TRBV7-9 and TRBJ2-5; D may match TRBD1 or TRBD2 (7 bases each). Input material: CD8+ T cells sorted from blood. This receptor was identified in a human donor in good health. CDR3 in amino acids: CASSPRQGGAWKTQYF. The CDR3 nucleotides read TGTGCCAGCAGCCCCCGCCAGGGGGGGGCCTGGAAGACCCAGTACTTC.